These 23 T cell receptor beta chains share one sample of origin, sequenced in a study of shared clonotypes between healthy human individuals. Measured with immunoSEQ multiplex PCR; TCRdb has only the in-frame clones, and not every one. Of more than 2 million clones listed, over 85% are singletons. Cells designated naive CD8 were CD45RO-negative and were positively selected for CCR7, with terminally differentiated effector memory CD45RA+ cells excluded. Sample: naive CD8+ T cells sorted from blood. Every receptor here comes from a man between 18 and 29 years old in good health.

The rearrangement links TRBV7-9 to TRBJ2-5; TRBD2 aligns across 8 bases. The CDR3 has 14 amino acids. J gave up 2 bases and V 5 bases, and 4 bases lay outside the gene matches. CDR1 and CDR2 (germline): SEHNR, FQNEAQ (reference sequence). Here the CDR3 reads CASSQPGGQETQYF. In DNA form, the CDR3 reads TGTGCCAGCAGCCAGCCGGGGGGGCAAGAGACCCAGTACTTC.

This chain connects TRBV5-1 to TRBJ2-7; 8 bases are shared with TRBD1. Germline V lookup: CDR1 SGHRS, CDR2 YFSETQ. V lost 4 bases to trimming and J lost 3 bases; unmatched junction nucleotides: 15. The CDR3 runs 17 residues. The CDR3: CASSVGTGWGRDYEQYF. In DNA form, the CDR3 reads TGCGCCAGCAGCGTCGGGACAGGCTGGGGTCGGGACTACGAGCAGTACTTC.

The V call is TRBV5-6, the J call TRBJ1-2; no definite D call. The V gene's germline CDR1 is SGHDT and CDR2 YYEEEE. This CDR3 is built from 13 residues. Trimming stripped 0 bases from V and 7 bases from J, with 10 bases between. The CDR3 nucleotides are TGTGCCAGCAGCTTGGAAAGCCGCCCTGGCTACACCTTC. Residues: CASSLESRPGYTF. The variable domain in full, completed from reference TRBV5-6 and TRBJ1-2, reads DAGVTQSPTHLIKTRGQQVTLRCSPKSGHDTVSWYQQALGQGPQFIFQYYEEEERQRGNFPDRFSGHQFPNYSSELNVNALLLGDSALYLCASSLESRPGYTFGSGTRLTVV.

This CDR3 is CASSHLHGPYNEQFF. CDR3 in DNA: TGTGCCAGCAGCCATCTCCACGGCCCCTACAATGAGCAGTTCTTC. V usage is TRBV7-2 and J usage is TRBJ2-1; unclear D gene. The V end lost 5 bases, the J end lost 2 bases, and 13 bases lay between the germline ends. This CDR3 contains 15 residues. CDR1 and CDR2 (germline): SGHTA, FQGNSA.

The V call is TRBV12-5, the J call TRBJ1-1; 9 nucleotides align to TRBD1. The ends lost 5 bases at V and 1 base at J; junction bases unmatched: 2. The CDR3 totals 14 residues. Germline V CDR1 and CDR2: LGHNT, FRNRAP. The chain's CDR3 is CASGRGQGNTEAFF. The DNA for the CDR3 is TGTGCTAGTGGTAGGGGACAGGGGAACACTGAAGCTTTCTTT.

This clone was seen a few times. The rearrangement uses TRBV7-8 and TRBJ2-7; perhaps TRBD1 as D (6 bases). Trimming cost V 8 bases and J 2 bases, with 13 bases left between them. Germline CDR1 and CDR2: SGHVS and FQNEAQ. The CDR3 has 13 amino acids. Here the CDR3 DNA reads TGTGCCAGCGGCAGGACAGCAACCTACGAGCAGTACTTC. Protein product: CASGRTATYEQYF. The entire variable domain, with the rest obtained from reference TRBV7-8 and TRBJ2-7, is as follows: GAGVSQSPRYKVAKRGQDVALRCDPISGHVSLFWYQQALGQGPEFLTYFQNEAQLDKSGLPSDRFFAERPEGSVSTLKIQRTQQEDSAVYLCASGRTATYEQYFGPGTRLTVT.

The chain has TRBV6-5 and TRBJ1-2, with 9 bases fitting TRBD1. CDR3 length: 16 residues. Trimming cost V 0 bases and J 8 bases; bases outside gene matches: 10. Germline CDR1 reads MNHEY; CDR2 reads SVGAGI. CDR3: CASSYSPGQGMIGYTF. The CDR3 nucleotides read TGTGCCAGCAGTTACTCTCCGGGACAGGGAATGATCGGCTACACCTTC.

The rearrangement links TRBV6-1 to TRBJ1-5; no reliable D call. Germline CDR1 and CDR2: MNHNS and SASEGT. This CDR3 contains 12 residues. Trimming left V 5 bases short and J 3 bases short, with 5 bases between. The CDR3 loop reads CASSPVNQPQHF. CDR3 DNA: TGTGCCAGCAGTCCAGTCAATCAGCCCCAGCATTTT.

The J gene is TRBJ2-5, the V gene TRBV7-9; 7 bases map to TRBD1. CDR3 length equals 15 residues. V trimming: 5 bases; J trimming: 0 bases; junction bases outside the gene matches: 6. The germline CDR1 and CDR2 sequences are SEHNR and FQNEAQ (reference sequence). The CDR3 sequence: CASSPPDRYQETQYF. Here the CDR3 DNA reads TGTGCCAGCAGCCCCCCGGACAGGTACCAAGAGACCCAGTACTTC.

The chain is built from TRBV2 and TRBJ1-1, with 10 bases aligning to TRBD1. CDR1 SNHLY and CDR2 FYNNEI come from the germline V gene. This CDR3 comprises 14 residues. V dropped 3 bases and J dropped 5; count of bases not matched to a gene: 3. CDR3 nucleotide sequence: TGTGCCAGCAGTGATAAGGGACAGGGGACTGAAGCTTTCTTT. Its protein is CASSDKGQGTEAFF. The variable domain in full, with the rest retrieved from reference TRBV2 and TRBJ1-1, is EPEVTQTPSHQVTQMGQEVILRCVPISNHLYFYWYRQILGQKVEFLVSFYNNEISEKSEIFDDQFSVERPDGSNFTLKIRSTKLEDSAMYFCASSDKGQGTEAFFGQGTRLTVV.

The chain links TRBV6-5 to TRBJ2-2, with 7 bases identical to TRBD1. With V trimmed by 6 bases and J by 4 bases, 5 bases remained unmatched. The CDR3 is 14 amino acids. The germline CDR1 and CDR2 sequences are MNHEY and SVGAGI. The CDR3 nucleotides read TGTGCCAGCAGCGTCACAGGGGTCACCGGGGAGCTGTTTTTT. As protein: CASSVTGVTGELFF.

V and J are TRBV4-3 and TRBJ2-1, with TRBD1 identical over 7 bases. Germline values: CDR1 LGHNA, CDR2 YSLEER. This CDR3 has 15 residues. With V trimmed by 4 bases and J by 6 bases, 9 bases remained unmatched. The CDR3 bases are TGCGCCAGCAGCCCTGGGACAGCGAGGGGCAATGAGCAGTTCTTC. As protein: CASSPGTARGNEQFF.

For the CDR3, the DNA is TGTGCCAGTAGTTCGGGACTAGCGGACGAGCAGTACTTC. Its translation: CASSSGLADEQYF. The chain combines TRBV19 with TRBJ2-7; 11 bases are a match to TRBD2. J lost 5 bases, V lost 5 bases, and 2 bases had no gene match. Germline assignment: CDR1 LNHDA and CDR2 SQIVND (reference sequence). This CDR3 contains 13 residues.

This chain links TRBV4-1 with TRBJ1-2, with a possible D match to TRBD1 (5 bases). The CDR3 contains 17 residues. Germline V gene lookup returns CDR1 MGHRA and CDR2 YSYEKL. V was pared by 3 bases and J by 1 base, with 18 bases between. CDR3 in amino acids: CASSHSTVGRGNYGYTF. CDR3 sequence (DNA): TGCGCCAGCAGCCATTCTACCGTGGGGCGGGGTAACTATGGCTACACCTTC.

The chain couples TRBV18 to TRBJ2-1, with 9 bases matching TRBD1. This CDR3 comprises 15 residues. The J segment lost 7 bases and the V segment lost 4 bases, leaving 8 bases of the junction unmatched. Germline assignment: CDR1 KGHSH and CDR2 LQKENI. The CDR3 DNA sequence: TGTGCCAGCTCACTAGAGGGACAGGGCCCTAATGAGCAGTTCTTC. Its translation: CASSLEGQGPNEQFF.

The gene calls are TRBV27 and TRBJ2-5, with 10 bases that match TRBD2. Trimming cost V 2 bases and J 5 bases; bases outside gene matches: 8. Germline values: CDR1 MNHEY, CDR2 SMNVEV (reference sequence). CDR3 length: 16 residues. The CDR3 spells CASSLEASGSPETQYF. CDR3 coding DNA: TGTGCCAGCAGTTTAGAGGCTAGCGGGAGTCCTGAGACCCAGTACTTC.

DNA of the CDR3: TGCAGCGTTGAAGTCATCGCTAGCGGGGGAGACATTCAGTACTTC. Its translation is CSVEVIASGGDIQYF. This chain joins TRBV29-1 and TRBJ2-4; TRBD2 agrees at 10 bases. CDR1 SQVTM and CDR2 ANQGSEA come from the germline V gene. This CDR3 is built from 15 residues. V shed 1 base, J shed 8 bases, and the junction held 8 bases outside the gene matches.

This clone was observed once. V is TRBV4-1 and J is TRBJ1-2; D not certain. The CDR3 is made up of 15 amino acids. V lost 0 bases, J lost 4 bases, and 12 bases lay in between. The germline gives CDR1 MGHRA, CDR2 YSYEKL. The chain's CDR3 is CASSQDQSQFYGYTF. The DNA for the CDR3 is TGCGCCAGCAGCCAAGATCAGTCACAGTTCTATGGCTACACCTTC.

Here the CDR3 reads CASSSFRDLTYEQYF. The CDR3 DNA reads TGTGCCAGCAGCTCTTTCCGGGACCTAACCTACGAGCAGTACTTC. This sequence joins TRBV2 and TRBJ2-7, with D perhaps given as TRBD1 or TRBD2 (5 bases each). Germline-derived CDR1 and CDR2 are SNHLY and FYNNEI. The CDR3 is 15 amino acids. V was clipped by 6 bases and J by 2 bases, with 17 bases between them.

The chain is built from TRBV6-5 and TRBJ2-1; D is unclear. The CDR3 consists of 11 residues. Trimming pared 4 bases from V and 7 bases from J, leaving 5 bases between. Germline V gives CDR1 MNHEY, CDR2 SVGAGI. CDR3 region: CASSFMNEQFF. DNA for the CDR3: TGTGCCAGCAGTTTTATGAATGAGCAGTTCTTC.

In nucleotides, the CDR3 is TGCGCCAGCAGCTTCGAGGGTTATGGGCCCGGGGAGCTGTTTTTT. Translation: CASSFEGYGPGELFF. J is TRBJ2-2 and V is TRBV5-1, with D possibly TRBD2 on 5 matching bases. Trimming cost V 2 bases and J 6 bases, with 14 bases left between them. Germline lookup yields CDR1 SGHRS and CDR2 YFSETQ. This CDR3 region has 15 residues.

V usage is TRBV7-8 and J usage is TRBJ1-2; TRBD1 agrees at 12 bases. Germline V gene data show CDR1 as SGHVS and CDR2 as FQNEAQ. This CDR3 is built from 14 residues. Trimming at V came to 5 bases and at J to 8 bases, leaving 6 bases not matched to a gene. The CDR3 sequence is CASSPGQGAFGYTF. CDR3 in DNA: TGTGCCAGCAGCCCGGGACAGGGGGCGTTCGGCTACACCTTC.

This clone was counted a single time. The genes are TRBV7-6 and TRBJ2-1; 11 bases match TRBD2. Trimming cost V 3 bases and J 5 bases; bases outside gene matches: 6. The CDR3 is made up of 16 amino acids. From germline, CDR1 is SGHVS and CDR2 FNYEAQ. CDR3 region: CASSFLLAGVDNEQFF. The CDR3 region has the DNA TGTGCCAGCAGCTTCCTACTAGCGGGAGTTGACAATGAGCAGTTCTTC.